The present entry profiles one T cell receptor beta chain with its context. Its specificity is unknown. V gave up 1 base and J gave up 3 bases, with 8 bases separating them. The germline gives CDR1 SGHTA, CDR2 FQGNSA. The CDR3 runs 14 residues. This entry belongs to a study of blood T cells in healthy people across ages. The study, taken as a whole, reports: The study found more naive CD4+ cells and higher diversity in long-lived than aged donors.

For every donor, a draw yielded ten milliliters of peripheral blood. A second roughly 6 to 12 cycle PCR used barcoded and J-beta primers. Each cDNA molecule was tagged by a template-switch adaptor with 12 random nucleotides. TCRdb reprocessed the 5' RACE reads via MiXCR and lists one record per CDR3 protein. The sample lists approximately 800,000 distinct CDR3 sequences, more than 45% occurring once. The sequenced sample was blood. The clonotype comes from a young man in good health. The V and J genes are TRBV7-2 and TRBJ2-3; D gene unclear. The CDR3 coding sequence is TGTGCCAGCAGCTTAGACCTCAGGACAGATACGCAGTATTTT. As protein: CASSLDLRTDTQYF.